This entry lists 20 T cell receptor beta chains sequenced from one sample in a study of regulatory T cells in long-lasting Graves disease. Sample time point: newly diagnosed GD, antithyroid drugs for less than 3 months. The TCR library used RNA extracted from PBMCs. Researchers made TCR beta libraries by using iRepertoire HTBI primers and running Arm-PCR on CDR3 regions. TCRdb re-analysed the multiplex PCR reads in MiXCR, keeping a single row per CDR3 protein. This sample yields about 320,000 distinct CDR3 sequences, of which 18% are seen a single time; about 38% belongs to the top ten. The input for sequencing was peripheral blood mononuclear cells (PBMCs), taken at new diagnosis, from a patient treated with antithyroid drugs. The receptors were sampled from a female donor with Graves disease.

In this sample, this clonotype turned up a few times. The chain is built from TRBV4-1 and TRBJ2-7, with D unresolved. The CDR3 runs to 15 residues. Germline CDR1 and CDR2: MGHRA and YSYEKL. The V end lost 0 bases, the J end lost 4 bases, and 13 bases lay between the germline ends. The CDR3 region is CASSQDPLPRYEQYF. CDR3 nucleotides: TGCGCCAGCAGCCAAGATCCCCTCCCCCGATACGAGCAGTACTTC.

In this sample, this clonotype turned up many times. The rearrangement joins TRBV11-1 to TRBJ2-1; 7 bases agree with TRBD2. V shed 4 bases and J 8 bases; nucleotides not matched to a gene: 5. Germline lookup yields CDR1 SGHAT and CDR2 FQDESV (reference sequence). CDR3 length equals 13 residues. CDR3 in amino acids: CASSWTSVDEQFF. DNA for the CDR3: TGTGCCAGCAGCTGGACTAGTGTCGATGAGCAGTTCTTC.

This clonotype has ten or more counts. This chain connects TRBV11-2 to TRBJ2-7; 8 bases are shared with TRBD2. Trimming at V came to 1 base and at J to 3 bases, leaving 14 bases not matched to a gene. The CDR3 is 18 residues long. CDR1 is SGHAT, CDR2 FQNNGV, per germline. This chain's CDR3 is CASSLGPGGPFSNYEQYF. For the CDR3, the DNA is TGTGCCAGCAGCTTAGGGCCGGGAGGGCCGTTTTCCAACTACGAGCAGTACTTC.

There are many counts of this clonotype. The rearrangement links TRBV25-1 to TRBJ2-7; 11 nucleotides match TRBD2. The CDR3 runs to 21 residues. Losses at the gene ends were 6 bases for V and 0 bases for J; bases not matched to a gene: 22. Germline assignment: CDR1 MGHDK and CDR2 SYGVNS. The CDR3 DNA follows: TGTGCCAGCAGGGTTGGGGACGGTTCGACCGGGACTAGCGGCTTCTCCTACGAGCAGTACTTC. This translates into CASRVGDGSTGTSGFSYEQYF.

This clonotype appeared many times. This chain connects TRBV10-3 to TRBJ2-7; tentative D call: TRBD1 (5 bases). With 3 bases removed from V and 6 bases from J, the gap between germline ends came to 21 bases. This CDR3 region has 16 residues. Germline CDR1 reads ENHRY; CDR2 reads SYGVKD. The CDR3 region is CAISDFRTRVPIEQYF. CDR3 nucleotides: TGTGCCATCAGTGATTTTAGGACAAGGGTCCCCATCGAGCAGTACTTC.

In this sample, this clonotype turned up a few times. The rearrangement uses TRBV7-9 and TRBJ1-4, with D uncertain. V shed 3 bases and J shed 4 bases, with 9 bases lying between them. In germline, CDR1 is SEHNR, CDR2 FQNEAQ (reference sequence). The CDR3 is 14 residues long. The DNA of the CDR3 is TGTGCCAGCAGCTTGCTGCCCTTTAATGAAAAACTGTTTTTT. This sequence encodes CASSLLPFNEKLFF.

The V gene is TRBV6-1, the J gene TRBJ1-1; 9 bases line up with TRBD1. J was trimmed by 5 bases and V by 4 bases; bases with no gene match: 8. Germline assignment: CDR1 MNHNS and CDR2 SASEGT. The CDR3 runs to 15 residues. Written as DNA, the CDR3 is TGTGCCAGCAGTGTGGCGGGACAGGGAGTGACTGAAGCTTTCTTT. As protein: CASSVAGQGVTEAFF.

The chain employs TRBV2 and TRBJ1-2; D is uncertain. CDR3 size: 13 residues. The V gene lost 4 bases and the J gene lost 4 bases, with 10 bases spanning the gap. CDR1 is SNHLY and CDR2 is FYNNEI in the germline V gene. DNA for the CDR3: TGTGCCAGCAGTGGGAGGGCCGCCTATGGCTACACCTTC. Residues: CASSGRAAYGYTF.

This clonotype has a count of ten or more. The chain has TRBV10-3 and TRBJ2-7; TRBD2 might be the D (5 bases). The CDR3 totals 17 residues. Germline V CDR1 and CDR2: ENHRY, SYGVKD. V lost 2 bases to trimming and J lost 0 bases, with 17 bases between them. This chain's CDR3 is CAISEPSQRRSSYEQYF. CDR3 nucleotides: TGTGCCATCAGTGAGCCCTCGCAGCGGAGAAGCTCCTACGAGCAGTACTTC.

In this sample, this clonotype turned up many times. The gene calls are TRBV20-1 and TRBJ2-5; D is ambiguous. The CDR3 sequence is 13 residues long. Per germline, CDR1 DFQATT and CDR2 SNEGSKA (reference sequence). The V and J ends lost 0 bases and 5 bases respectively, with 10 bases between them. The CDR3 here is CSARDISTETQYF. The CDR3 DNA follows: TGCAGTGCTAGAGATATCTCTACGGAGACCCAGTACTTC.

This clonotype was counted many times. The gene calls are TRBV12-3 or TRBV12-4 and TRBJ1-5; D unresolved. The CDR3 consists of 13 residues. V shed 2 bases and J shed 4 bases, with 6 bases lying between them. CDR3 DNA sequence: TGTGCCAGCAGTTTAATAACGAATCAGCCCCAGCATTTT. Translating it yields CASSLITNQPQHF.

This clonotype was observed many times. The chain employs TRBV12-3 or TRBV12-4 and TRBJ1-5; D remains unclear. This CDR3 contains 12 residues. V lost 10 bases to trimming and J lost 0 bases, with 7 bases between them. The CDR3 sequence is CATCRSNQPQHF. Here the CDR3 DNA reads TGTGCCACCTGCCGTAGCAATCAGCCCCAGCATTTT.

This chain links TRBV28 with TRBJ1-4, with unresolved D. Germline CDR1 and CDR2: MDHEN and SYDVKM. This CDR3 comprises 15 residues. Trimming took off 3 bases at V and 0 bases at J, with 8 bases between the two ends. The CDR3 DNA reads as TGTGCCAGCAGTTTCGTCCAAGCAACTAATGAAAAACTGTTTTTT. This sequence encodes CASSFVQATNEKLFF.

This clonotype appeared many times. V and J are TRBV27 and TRBJ2-2; no clear D. Between the trimmed V and J ends, which lost 6 bases and 1 base, there was a span of 9 bases. The CDR3 consists of 14 residues. The germline V gene has CDR1 MNHEY and CDR2 SMNVEV (reference sequence). In nucleotides, the CDR3 is TGTGCCAGCAGAAGGGCGCAGAACACCGGGGAGCTGTTTTTT. Protein: CASRRAQNTGELFF.

This clonotype was detected many times. The J gene is TRBJ2-2, the V gene TRBV28; possibly TRBD2 for D (5 bases). Germline values: CDR1 MDHEN, CDR2 SYDVKM. This CDR3 spans 21 amino acids. V lost 6 bases and J lost 6, with 35 bases in between. CDR3 sequence: CASSPFFGSGFVGVFPGELFF. DNA for the CDR3: TGTGCCAGCAGCCCCTTTTTTGGGAGTGGGTTCGTTGGAGTCTTCCCCGGGGAGCTGTTTTTT.

This clonotype appeared many times. The chain has TRBV20-1 and TRBJ2-1; 14 bases are a match to TRBD2. This CDR3 is built from 17 residues. Trimming removed 5 bases from V and 3 bases from J; junction bases left unmatched: 9. CDR1 is DFQATT, CDR2 SNEGSKA, per germline (reference sequence). CDR3 in DNA: TGCAGTGCTCCCATCGCCGGGACTAGCGGGAGCTACAATGAGCAGTTCTTC. It codes for CSAPIAGTSGSYNEQFF.

Ten or more counts support this clonotype. The gene calls are TRBV27 and TRBJ2-4; TRBD2 matches at 7 bases. Germline values: CDR1 MNHEY, CDR2 SMNVEV (reference sequence). The junction had 6 bases not matched to a gene; V was cut back by 3 bases and J by 7 bases. The CDR3 length is 14 residues. The CDR3 region is CASSLGGEWNIQYF. CDR3 DNA: TGTGCCAGCAGTTTGGGGGGGGAGTGGAACATTCAGTACTTC.

J is TRBJ2-3 and V is TRBV6-1; D is tentatively TRBD1 or TRBD2 (6 bases each). The CDR3 runs to 15 residues. V was pared by 0 bases and J by 3 bases, with 10 bases between. Germline values: CDR1 MNHNS, CDR2 SASEGT. The CDR3 spells CASSEAWGATDTQYF. The CDR3 coding sequence is TGTGCCAGCAGTGAAGCCTGGGGGGCAACAGATACGCAGTATTTT.

The chain couples TRBV4-2 to TRBJ2-3; D might be TRBD2 (5 bases). The ends were cut back, 1 base at V and 1 base at J, with 15 bases in the middle. Germline lookup yields CDR1 LGHNA and CDR2 YNFKEQ. The CDR3 sequence is 17 residues long. CDR3 coding DNA: TGTGCCAGCAGCCAAGGAATTGAGTTCGGGGGCACAGATACGCAGTATTTT. Its translation: CASSQGIEFGGTDTQYF.

This clonotype appeared many times. The chain joins TRBV28 to TRBJ2-7; 9 nucleotides align to TRBD1. V was clipped by 5 bases and J by 3 bases; unmatched bases: 5. CDR3 size: 14 residues. In germline, CDR1 is MDHEN, CDR2 SYDVKM. CDR3 amino acids: CASSTGTGIYEQYF. The CDR3 DNA reads as TGTGCCAGCAGTACCGGGACAGGGATCTACGAGCAGTACTTC.